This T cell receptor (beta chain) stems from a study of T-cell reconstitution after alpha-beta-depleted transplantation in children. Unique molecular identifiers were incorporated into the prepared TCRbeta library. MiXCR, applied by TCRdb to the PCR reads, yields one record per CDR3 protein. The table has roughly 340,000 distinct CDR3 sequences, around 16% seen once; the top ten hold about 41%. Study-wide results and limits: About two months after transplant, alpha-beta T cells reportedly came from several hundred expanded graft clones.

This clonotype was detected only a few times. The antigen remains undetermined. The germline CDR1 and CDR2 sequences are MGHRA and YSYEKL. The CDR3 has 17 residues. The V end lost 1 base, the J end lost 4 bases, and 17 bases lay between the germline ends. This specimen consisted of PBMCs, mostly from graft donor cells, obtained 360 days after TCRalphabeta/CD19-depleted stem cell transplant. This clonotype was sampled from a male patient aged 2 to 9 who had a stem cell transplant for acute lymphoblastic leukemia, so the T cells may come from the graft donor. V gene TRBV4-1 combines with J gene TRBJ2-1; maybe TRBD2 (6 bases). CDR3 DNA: TGCGCCAGCAGCCAAGCCCCGGAACTAGGAGGGTACAATGAGCAGTTCTTC. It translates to CASSQAPELGGYNEQFF.